The subject of this entry is one T cell receptor beta chain. The data originate from a study of blood T cell repertoires in COVID-19. Study as a whole: PBMCs, B-cell-depleted T cells, or T cells provided the cDNA or gDNA that made up the material.

Original processing notes: Reference gene primer amplification gave estimated nucleated cell counts. Sequencing was performed with immunoSEQ multiplex PCR; in TCRdb, only in-frame clones are kept and a portion is missing. The DNA gave D and trimming, while V, J and clone size come from that table. The table lists some 120,000 clones, 80% to 90% of them singletons. This receptor was identified in a man aged 70-80 years with active or convalescent COVID-19. Source material: peripheral blood.

CDR3 bases: TGCGCCAGCAGCCCGACCGGGACTAGCGGGATCAGGCAGTACTTC. This gives the protein CASSPTGTSGIRQYF. This sequence joins TRBV5-1 and TRBJ2-7; 13 positions match TRBD2. The V gene end was trimmed by 4 bases and the J gene end by 9 bases; junction bases not matched to a gene: 10. Germline lookup yields CDR1 SGHRS and CDR2 YFSETQ. The CDR3 contains 15 residues.